This T cell receptor beta chain was sequenced during a study of control samples from healthy donors and cancer patients (dated by TCRdb to 2019 to 2021). The library was obtained by the immunoSEQ multiplex PCR assay. Held by TCRdb, this immuneACCESS table contains in-frame sequences only and omits some clones. Under half of the omission traces to an unresolved V gene where checked; the cause of the rest is unknown. Counted in this sample were roughly 150,000 clones; just over 85% of them appeared once. The top ten constitute more than 1.5% of the sample. The CDR3 numbers 16 residues from cysteine through phenylalanine. Of all the DNA, just the CDR3 is kept, 48 bases in frame from base 1. V sheds 6 bases and J sheds 5 bases, leaving 19 bases between their ends. Taken from the germline V gene (reference sequence), the CDR1 and CDR2 loops are MNHEY and SMNVEV. On this clone itself: There is no known antigen for this receptor. Base-call qualities are not available, and no considerably larger clone is one nucleotide away.

Rearrangement joined TRBV27 to TRBJ2-2; the D call is possibly TRBD1 or TRBD2, each sharing 5 bases. The sequence was obtained from a man aged 18 to 30 in good health. Material: blood. The CDR3 reads CASRGVDHWATGELFF. The nucleotide sequence reads as follows: TGTGCCAGCAGGGGGGTTGATCATTGGGCGACCGGGGAGCTGTTTTTT.